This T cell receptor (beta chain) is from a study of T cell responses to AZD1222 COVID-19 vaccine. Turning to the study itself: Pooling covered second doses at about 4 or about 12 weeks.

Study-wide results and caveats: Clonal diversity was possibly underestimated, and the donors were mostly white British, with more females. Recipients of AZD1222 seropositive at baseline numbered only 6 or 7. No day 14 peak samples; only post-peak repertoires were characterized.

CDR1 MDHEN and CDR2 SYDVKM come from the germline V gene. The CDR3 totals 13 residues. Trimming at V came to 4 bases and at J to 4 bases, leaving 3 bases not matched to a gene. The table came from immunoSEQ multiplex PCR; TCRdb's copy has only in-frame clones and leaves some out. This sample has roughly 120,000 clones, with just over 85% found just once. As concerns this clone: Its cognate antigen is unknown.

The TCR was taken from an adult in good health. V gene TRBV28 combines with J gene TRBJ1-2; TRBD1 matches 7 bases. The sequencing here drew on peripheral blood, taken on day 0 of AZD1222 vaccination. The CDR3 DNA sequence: TGTGCCAGCAGTTCTGGACAGGCCTATGGCTACACCTTC. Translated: CASSSGQAYGYTF.